A single sample gave rise to the 18 T cell receptor beta chains below, sequenced in a study of blood T cells in healthy people across ages. Sample-barcoded 5' priming and a J-beta primer mix drove a second PCR of about 6 to 11 cycles. TCRdb independently ran MiXCR on the 5' RACE reads; one entry per CDR3 protein. The sample lists about 1.8 million distinct CDR3 sequences, roughly 52% occurring once. The specimen sequenced was blood. These receptors originate from a woman aged 40 to 50 in good health.

The chain carries TRBV20-1 and TRBJ2-7, with 8 bases matching TRBD2. With 3 bases clipped from V and 5 bases from J, the junction kept 6 bases outside the gene matches. CDR3 size: 13 residues. In germline, CDR1 is DFQATT, CDR2 SNEGSKA (reference sequence). CDR3 loop: CSASSGAAHEQYF. The CDR3 region has the DNA TGCAGTGCTAGTAGCGGGGCAGCCCACGAGCAGTACTTC.

This clonotype has more than one count but fewer than ten. This chain links TRBV6-2 or TRBV6-3 with TRBJ2-5, with TRBD2 identical over 10 bases. This CDR3 contains 15 residues. Germline V lookup: CDR1 MNHEY, CDR2 SVGEGT. Unmatched junction bases numbered 5, after V lost 2 bases and J lost 5 bases. Written as DNA, the CDR3 is TGTGCCAGCAGTTACATGATGACTAGCGGGGAGACCCAGTACTTC. It specifies CASSYMMTSGETQYF.

This clonotype was picked up a small number of times. The gene calls are TRBV4-3 and TRBJ2-1, with 9 bases matching TRBD1. This CDR3 is built from 16 residues. Germline loops: CDR1 LGHNA, CDR2 YSLEER. With 3 bases clipped from V and 5 bases from J, the junction kept 8 bases outside the gene matches. The CDR3 nucleotides read TGCGCCAGCAGCCAGGCCGGGACAGGGATTGACAATGAGCAGTTCTTC. Amino acid sequence: CASSQAGTGIDNEQFF.

This clonotype appeared a few times. CDR3 coding DNA: TGTGCCAGCAGTTACTCTTACGGAAGTCGGGGGGGTAGAGAGACCCAGTACTTC. It codes for CASSYSYGSRGGRETQYF. This chain links TRBV6-2 or TRBV6-3 with TRBJ2-5; TRBD2 matches 8 bases. Germline CDR1 and CDR2: MNHEY and SVGEGT. The CDR3 covers 18 residues. V gave up 0 bases and J gave up 4 bases; unmatched junction bases: 13.

With regard to this clonotype: The DNA is omitted, as the CDR3 cannot be located on it reliably, and the CDR3 follows TCRdb's listing. CDR3 sequence: CASSFLWGGNEQFF. V usage is TRBV5-1 and J usage is TRBJ2-1; TRBD1 was called by the table and not checked on the DNA. Termini included, the CDR3 measures 14 amino acids. Germline V lookup: CDR1 SGHRS, CDR2 YFSETQ.

This chain connects TRBV28 to TRBJ2-4; no reliable D call. The CDR3 contains 18 residues. CDR1 is MDHEN, CDR2 SYDVKM, per germline. V was cut by 3 bases and J by 0 bases, with 18 bases left in between. In nucleotides, the CDR3 is TGTGCCAGCAGTTTGTTCCCCTTGGGTGGCCTAGCCAAAAACATTCAGTACTTC. This codes for CASSLFPLGGLAKNIQYF.

Only a few counts were recorded for this clonotype. The V and J genes are TRBV7-2 and TRBJ2-5; 10 bases match TRBD2. The J segment lost 4 bases and the V segment lost 5 bases, leaving 10 bases of the junction unmatched. The CDR3 covers 16 residues. Germline lookup yields CDR1 SGHTA and CDR2 FQGNSA. CDR3 DNA: TGTGCCAGCAGCAGACGGACTAGCGGCCTCCTAGAGACCCAGTACTTC. It yields the protein CASSRRTSGLLETQYF.

The V call is TRBV6-2 or TRBV6-3, the J call TRBJ2-7; either TRBD1 or TRBD2 may fit D (6 bases each). This CDR3 spans 15 amino acids. Trimming stripped 0 bases from V and 3 bases from J, with 12 bases between. Germline assignment: CDR1 MNHEY and CDR2 SVGEGT. CDR3 sequence: CASSYSVGGNYEQYF. The CDR3, as DNA: TGTGCCAGCAGTTACTCGGTGGGGGGCAACTACGAGCAGTACTTC.

The genes are TRBV6-2 or TRBV6-3 and TRBJ2-1; D gene uncertain. The ends were cut back, 7 bases at V and 9 bases at J, with 13 bases in the middle. The CDR3 has 12 amino acids. From germline, CDR1 is MNHEY and CDR2 SVGEGT. The CDR3 nucleotides are TGTGCCAGCAATCACGGCGACGGTGAGCAGTTCTTC. Translating gives CASNHGDGEQFF.

This clonotype has just a few counts. This chain joins TRBV20-1 and TRBJ2-7, with 8 positions matching TRBD2. This CDR3 region has 14 residues. V gave up 3 bases and J gave up 0 bases; unmatched junction bases: 4. Germline CDR1 and CDR2: DFQATT and SNEGSKA (reference sequence). The CDR3 loop is CSASSGTSSYEQYF. DNA of the CDR3: TGCAGTGCTAGTTCCGGGACTAGCTCCTACGAGCAGTACTTC.

The sample holds a few counts of this clonotype. The chain employs TRBV4-3 and TRBJ2-7; 7 bases fit TRBD1. Germline V gene lookup returns CDR1 LGHNA and CDR2 YSLEER. Trimming took 1 base from V and 0 from J; bases not matched to a gene: 6. The CDR3 totals 16 residues. As DNA, the CDR3 is TGCGCCAGCAGCCAAGCCCGCGGACAGGTCTCCTACGAGCAGTACTTC. Its translation is CASSQARGQVSYEQYF.

In its sample, this clonotype was seen once. CDR3 coding DNA: TGCGCCAGCAGCACTGGGGGGGCAGGGCTGCGAGAGACCCAGTACTTC. Its translation is CASSTGGAGLRETQYF. V is TRBV5-1 and J is TRBJ2-5; possibly TRBD2 for D (7 bases). The CDR3 runs to 16 residues. V was clipped by 4 bases and J by 4 bases, with 20 bases between them. Germline assignment: CDR1 SGHRS and CDR2 YFSETQ.

The chain uses TRBV19 and TRBJ2-4; 8 positions agree with TRBD2. The DNA end is more similar to TRBJ2-7, so the J call may be wrong. From germline, CDR1 is LNHDA and CDR2 SQIVND (reference sequence). CDR3 length: 15 residues. The CDR3 bases are TGTGCCAGTAGTGCCGGGGGGGTATGGACCTACGAGCAGTACTTC. Protein sequence: CASSAGGVWTYEQYF.

This chain joins TRBV6-6 and TRBJ1-2; D is perhaps TRBD1 (5 bases). The V gene lost 11 bases and the J gene lost 4 bases, with 14 bases spanning the gap. Germline V gene lookup returns CDR1 MNHNY and CDR2 SVGAGI (reference sequence). The CDR3 covers 12 residues. The CDR3 loop is CAGRDGPYGYTF. The CDR3 coding sequence is TGTGCCGGTAGGGACGGACCCTATGGCTACACCTTC.

The chain carries TRBV6-6 and TRBJ1-2; maybe TRBD1 (5 bases). Trimming removed 7 bases at V and 8 bases at J, with 20 bases between. Germline CDR1 is MNHNY and CDR2 is SVGAGI (reference sequence). This CDR3 comprises 14 residues. The CDR3 loop is CASTHGAGVKGYTF. CDR3 coding DNA: TGTGCCAGCACCCACGGGGCCGGGGTGAAGGGCTACACCTTC.

This clonotype appeared a few times. The chain joins TRBV6-5 to TRBJ2-5, with TRBD1 matching over 7 bases. J lost 5 bases, V lost 11 bases, and 14 bases had no gene match. Germline V gene data show CDR1 as MNHEY and CDR2 as SVGAGI. The CDR3 has 14 residues. CDR3 loop: CAVRRDSQWETQYF. CDR3 sequence (DNA): TGTGCCGTACGCCGGGACAGCCAGTGGGAGACCCAGTACTTC.

V and J are TRBV7-2 and TRBJ2-5; 7 bases match TRBD1. The DNA matches TRBJ2-7 better at its end, which makes the J call doubtful. This CDR3 is 14 amino acids long. From germline, CDR1 is SGHTA and CDR2 FQGNSA. CDR3 nucleotide sequence: TGTGCCAGCAGCTTCCTCGGGACAGAAAACGAGCAGTACTTC. Protein product: CASSFLGTENEQYF.

This clonotype was counted between two and nine times. The chain joins TRBV24-1 to TRBJ2-1; D perhaps matches TRBD2 (5 bases). This CDR3 has 13 amino acids. The V gene lost 4 bases and the J gene lost 5 bases, with 8 bases spanning the gap. Germline CDR1 reads KGHDR; CDR2 reads SFDVKD. In DNA, the CDR3 is TGTGCCACCAGTGAGCTTAGCGACAATGAGCAGTTCTTC. Protein: CATSELSDNEQFF.